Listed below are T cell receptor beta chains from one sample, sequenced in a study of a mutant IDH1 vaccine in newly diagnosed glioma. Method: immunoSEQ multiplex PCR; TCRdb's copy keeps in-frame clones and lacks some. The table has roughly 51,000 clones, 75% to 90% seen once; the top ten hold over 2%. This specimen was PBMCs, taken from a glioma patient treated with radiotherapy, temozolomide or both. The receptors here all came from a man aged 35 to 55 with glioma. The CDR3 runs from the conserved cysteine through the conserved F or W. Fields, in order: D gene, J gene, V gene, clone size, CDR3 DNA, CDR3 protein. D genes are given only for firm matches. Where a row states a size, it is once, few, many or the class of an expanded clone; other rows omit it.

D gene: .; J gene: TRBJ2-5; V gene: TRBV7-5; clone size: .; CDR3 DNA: TGTGCCAGAAGCTTTGGGACTAGCGCTAGGGAGACCCAGTACTTC; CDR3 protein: CARSFGTSARETQYF
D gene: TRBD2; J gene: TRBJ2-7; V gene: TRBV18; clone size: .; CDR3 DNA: TGTGCCAGCTCACCCTCCCTAGCGGGTAGCTCCTACGAGCAGTACTTC; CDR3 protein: CASSPSLAGSSYEQYF
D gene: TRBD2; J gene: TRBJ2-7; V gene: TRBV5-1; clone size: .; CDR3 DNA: TGCGCCAGCAGCTTGTTGCCAGCGGGGGCCTACGAGCAGTACTTC; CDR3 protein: CASSLLPAGAYEQYF
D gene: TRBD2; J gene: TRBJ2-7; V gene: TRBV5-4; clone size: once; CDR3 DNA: TGTGCCAGCAGGAATTTAGAGCGGGAGTTCTACGAGCAGTACTTC; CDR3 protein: CASRNLEREFYEQYF
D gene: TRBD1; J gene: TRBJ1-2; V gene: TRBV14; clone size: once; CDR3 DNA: TGTGCCAGCAGTCACCCGGGACAGGGTCCCGAATTGAATGGCTACACCTTC; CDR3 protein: CASSHPGQGPELNGYTF
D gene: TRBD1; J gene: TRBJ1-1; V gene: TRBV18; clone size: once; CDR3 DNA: TGTGCCAGCTCACGAGACAGGGGGCGATCGAACACTGAAGCTTTCTTT; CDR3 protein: CASSRDRGRSNTEAFF
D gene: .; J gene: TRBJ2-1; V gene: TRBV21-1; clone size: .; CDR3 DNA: TGTGCCAGCAGCAAAGTTGCCAGCTACAATGAGCAGTTCTTC; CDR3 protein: CASSKVASYNEQFF
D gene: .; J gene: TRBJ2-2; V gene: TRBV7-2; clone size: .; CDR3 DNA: TGTGCCAGCAGCTTAGATTGGGCTCCCACCGGGGAGCTGTTTTTT; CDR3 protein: CASSLDWAPTGELFF
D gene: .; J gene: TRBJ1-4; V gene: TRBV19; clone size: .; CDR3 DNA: TGTGCCAGTAGTGCTCCCCAGAGGGGGAATGAAAAACTGTTTTTT; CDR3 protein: CASSAPQRGNEKLFF
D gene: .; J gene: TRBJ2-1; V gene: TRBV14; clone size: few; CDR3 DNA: TGTGCCAGCAGCCAAGGGGTCGGGTCCTACAATGAGCAGTTCTTC; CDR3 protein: CASSQGVGSYNEQFF
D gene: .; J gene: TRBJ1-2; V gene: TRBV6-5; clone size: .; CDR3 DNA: TGTGCCAGCAGTTACGGGGAGAGGAACTATGGCTACACCTTC; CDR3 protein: CASSYGERNYGYTF
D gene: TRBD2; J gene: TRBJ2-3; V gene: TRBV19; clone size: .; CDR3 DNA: TGTGCCAGTAGTCAGCCAAGACTAGCGGGAGAGGCAGATACGCAGTATTTT; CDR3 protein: CASSQPRLAGEADTQYF
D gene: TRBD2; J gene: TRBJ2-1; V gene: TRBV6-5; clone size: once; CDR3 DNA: TGTGCCAGCACGCGACTAGCGGGAGGGTTTGAGCAGTTCTTC; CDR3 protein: CASTRLAGGFEQFF
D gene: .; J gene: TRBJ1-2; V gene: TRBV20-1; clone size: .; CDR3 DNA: TGCAGTGCTAGAAGTCTGACGGGCTACACCTTC; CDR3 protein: CSARSLTGYTF
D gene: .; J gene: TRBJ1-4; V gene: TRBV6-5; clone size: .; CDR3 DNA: TGTGCCAGCAGTTACGTATCAAATGAAAAACTGTTTTTT; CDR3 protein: CASSYVSNEKLFF
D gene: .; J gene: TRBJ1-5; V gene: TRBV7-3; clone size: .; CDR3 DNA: TGTGCCAGCAGCTCGCTCCCGGGAGGATCCCAGCATTTT; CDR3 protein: CASSSLPGGSQHF
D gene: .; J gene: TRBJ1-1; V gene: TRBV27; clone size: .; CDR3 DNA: TGTGCCAGCAGCTTACGGGTGGGGAGAGGAAACACTGAAGCTTTCTTT; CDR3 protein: CASSLRVGRGNTEAFF
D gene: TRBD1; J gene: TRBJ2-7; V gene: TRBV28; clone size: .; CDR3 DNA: TGTGCCAGCACCATGACAGGGGTGGGCTCCTACGAGCAGTACTTC; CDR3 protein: CASTMTGVGSYEQYF
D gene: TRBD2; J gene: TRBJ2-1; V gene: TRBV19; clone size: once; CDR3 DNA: TGTGCCAGTACCGACGGGACTAGCGGGACTCCTTACAATGAGCAGTTCTTC; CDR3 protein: CASTDGTSGTPYNEQFF
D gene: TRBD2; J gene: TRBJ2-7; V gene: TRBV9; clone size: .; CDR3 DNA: TGTGCCAGCAGCGCCTCGACTAGCGGGAGTCCCCTCTCCTACGAGCAGTACTTC; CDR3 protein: CASSASTSGSPLSYEQYF
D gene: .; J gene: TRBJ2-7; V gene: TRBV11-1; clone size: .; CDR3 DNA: TGTGCCAGCAGCTTCTCCAATCGAGGCGAGCAGTACTTC; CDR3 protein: CASSFSNRGEQYF
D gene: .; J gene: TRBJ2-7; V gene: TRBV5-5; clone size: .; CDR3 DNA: TGTGCCAGCAGCCAACTTACCGGGGGCACTCCCGAGCAGTACTTC; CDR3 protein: CASSQLTGGTPEQYF
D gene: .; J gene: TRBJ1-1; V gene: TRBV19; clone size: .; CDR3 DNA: TGTGCCAGCAGCCAGGGGTACACTGAAGCTTTCTTT; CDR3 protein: CASSQGYTEAFF
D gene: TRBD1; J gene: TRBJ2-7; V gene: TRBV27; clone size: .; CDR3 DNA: TGTGCCAGCAGTATGACCGGGACAGGTCAGTACTTC; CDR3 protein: CASSMTGTGQYF
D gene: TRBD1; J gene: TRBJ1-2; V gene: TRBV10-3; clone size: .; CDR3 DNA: TGTGCCATCAGTCGACAGGGTGGGAACTATGGCTACACCTTC; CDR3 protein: CAISRQGGNYGYTF
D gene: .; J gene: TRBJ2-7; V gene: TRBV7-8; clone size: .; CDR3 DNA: TGTGCCAGCAGCTCCCAGGGGTTAGGAGACGAGCAGTACTTC; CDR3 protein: CASSSQGLGDEQYF
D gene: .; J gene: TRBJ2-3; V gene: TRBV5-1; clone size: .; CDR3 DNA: TGCGCCAGCAGCTTGGGGCTAGCAGGTAGCACAGATACGCAGTATTTT; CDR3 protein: CASSLGLAGSTDTQYF
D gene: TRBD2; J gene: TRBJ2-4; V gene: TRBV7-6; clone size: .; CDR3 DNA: TGTGCCAGCAGCTTACCTGGGACTAGCGGGAGGGCGGGTATTCAGTACTTC; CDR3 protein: CASSLPGTSGRAGIQYF